Each of the 14 T cell receptor beta chains below was sequenced from the same sample in a study of T cell clones after liver transplantation. Libraries were prepared by immunoSEQ multiplex PCR; TCRdb keeps only in-frame clonotypes and omits some of them. The data contain 50,000 or so clones, approximately 71% of them singletons. The sample here was CD4+ T cells from blood, taken around 4.5 years after liver transplant. The receptors here all came from a human patient who received a liver transplant. A share of the T cells may be of graft donor origin.

This chain connects TRBV28 to TRBJ1-2; D uncertain. Trimming cost V 7 bases and J 5 bases, with 14 bases left between them. CDR1 and CDR2 (germline): MDHEN, SYDVKM. The CDR3 extends over 13 amino acids. CDR3 DNA sequence: TGTGCCAGCAATCACGAACGTGGGTATGGCTACACCTTC. This encodes CASNHERGYGYTF.

This clone was found a few times. The J gene is TRBJ1-3, the V gene TRBV6-6; no clear D. This CDR3 has 16 residues. Germline V gene lookup returns CDR1 MNHNY and CDR2 SVGAGI (reference sequence). V shed 0 bases and J shed 0 bases, with 9 bases lying between them. The CDR3: CASSYSAPYSGNTIYF. CDR3 DNA: TGTGCCAGCAGTTACTCAGCCCCATACTCTGGAAACACCATATATTTT.

V gene TRBV27 combines with J gene TRBJ2-4; unclear D gene. From germline, CDR1 is MNHEY and CDR2 SMNVEV (reference sequence). The V gene lost 10 bases and the J gene lost 16 bases, with 20 bases spanning the gap. This CDR3 has 11 amino acids. The CDR3 coding sequence is TGTGCCACCCCCCCAAATCCCGAAAGATACTTC. Amino acids: CATPPNPERYF.

This clone was observed a handful of times. The V and J genes are TRBV7-8 and TRBJ1-1; D unresolved. V was shortened by 1 base and J by 5 bases, with 2 bases between the two germline ends. This CDR3 is 11 amino acids long. Germline V gives CDR1 SGHVS, CDR2 FQNEAQ. The CDR3 sequence is CASSLETEAFF. The CDR3 nucleotides read TGTGCCAGCAGCTTAGAGACTGAAGCTTTCTTT.

The chain combines TRBV18 with TRBJ2-6; D unresolved. Germline lookup yields CDR1 KGHSH and CDR2 LQKENI. Trimming cost V 4 bases and J 1 base, with 11 bases left between them. The CDR3 contains 16 residues. CDR3 sequence (DNA): TGTGCCAGCTCACGGGAACAGCAATCTGGGGCCAACGTCCTGACTTTC. Its translation is CASSREQQSGANVLTF.

V and J are TRBV7-2 and TRBJ2-5; D is perhaps TRBD1 (5 bases). Per germline, CDR1 SGHTA and CDR2 FQGNSA. The V end lost 5 bases, the J end lost 2 bases, and 9 bases lay between the germline ends. This CDR3 is built from 13 residues. The CDR3 region has the DNA TGTGCCAGCAGCCGACAGATACAAGAGACCCAGTACTTC. This sequence encodes CASSRQIQETQYF.

This clone was counted a few times. The chain combines TRBV7-2 with TRBJ2-2, with 8 bases matching TRBD1. Germline V gene sequence: CDR1 SGHTA, CDR2 FQGNSA. The CDR3 extends over 15 amino acids. V trimming: 5 bases; J trimming: 5 bases; junction bases outside the gene matches: 7. The CDR3 loop is CASSPAGTGTGELFF. CDR3 coding DNA: TGTGCCAGCAGCCCTGCCGGGACAGGAACCGGGGAGCTGTTTTTT.

The V gene is TRBV4-1, the J gene TRBJ2-7, with 9 bases lining up with TRBD2. The V and J ends lost 0 bases and 4 bases, in that order; junction bases with no gene match: 7. Germline V lookup: CDR1 MGHRA, CDR2 YSYEKL. There are 16 residues in the CDR3. The DNA for the CDR3 is TGCGCCAGCAGCCAAGATGTGGCTAGCGGGGCGTACGAGCAGTACTTC. Its protein product is CASSQDVASGAYEQYF.

The rearrangement uses TRBV5-5 and TRBJ1-6; 8 bases align to TRBD1. This CDR3 is built from 17 residues. V shed 4 bases and J 0 bases; nucleotides not matched to a gene: 6. Germline V gene sequence: CDR1 SGHKS, CDR2 YYEKEE (reference sequence). CDR3 residues: CASSSRTGGSYNSPLHF. CDR3 sequence (DNA): TGTGCCAGCAGCAGTCGAACAGGGGGCTCCTATAATTCACCCCTCCACTTT.

The chain joins TRBV27 to TRBJ1-6; 7 bases are a match to TRBD1. With V trimmed by 0 bases and J by 2 bases, 4 bases remained unmatched. The CDR3 contains 17 residues. Per the germline V gene, CDR1 is MNHEY and CDR2 is SMNVEV (reference sequence). This chain's CDR3 is CASSLSQTGTYNSPLHF. Here the CDR3 DNA reads TGTGCCAGCAGTTTATCCCAGACAGGGACCTATAATTCACCCCTCCACTTT.

The CDR3 bases are TGTGCCAGCAATATGGAGAACACAGATACGCAGTATTTT. Translation gives CASNMENTDTQYF. The rearrangement links TRBV6-5 to TRBJ2-3; D remains unclear. V was shortened by 7 bases and J by 2 bases, with 10 bases between the two germline ends. The CDR3 has 13 amino acids. Germline loops: CDR1 MNHEY, CDR2 SVGAGI.

The V gene is TRBV28, the J gene TRBJ2-2, with unresolved D. The CDR3 is 17 residues long. Per germline, CDR1 MDHEN and CDR2 SYDVKM. V was pared by 6 bases and J by 0 bases, with 17 bases between. CDR3 DNA: TGTGCCAGCAGGGGATCAGGCGAGGATTCGAACACCGGGGAGCTGTTTTTT. Protein product: CASRGSGEDSNTGELFF.

V gene TRBV12-5 combines with J gene TRBJ2-2; TRBD1 or TRBD2 may be the D gene (5 bases each). Trimming stripped 2 bases from V and 4 bases from J, with 20 bases between. This CDR3 has 18 residues. Germline CDR1 and CDR2: LGHNT and FRNRAP. The CDR3, as DNA: TGTGCTAGTGGTTTGACCGAGGGGAAGCGTTCGGGCACCGGGGAGCTGTTTTTT. Translated: CASGLTEGKRSGTGELFF. Filled out from reference TRBV12-5 and TRBJ2-2, the complete variable domain reads DARVTQTPRHKVTEMGQEVTMRCQPILGHNTVFWYRQTMMQGLELLAYFRNRAPLDDSGMPKDRFSAEMPDATLATLKIQPSEPRDSAVYFCASGLTEGKRSGTGELFFGEGSRLTVL.

This clone has only one observation. The rearrangement uses TRBV19 and TRBJ2-7, with TRBD1 matching 8 bases. The V segment lost 5 bases and the J segment 6 bases; nucleotides outside the gene matches: 12. Germline CDR1 is LNHDA and CDR2 is SQIVND (reference sequence). The CDR3 covers 15 residues. This chain's CDR3 is CASSLDRGSSLEQYF. The CDR3 DNA reads as TGTGCCAGTAGTCTCGACAGGGGTAGTTCCCTCGAGCAGTACTTC.